This record concerns one T cell receptor (beta chain) sequence. A multiplex PCR was run with 60 Vbeta primers and 13 Jbeta primers. Assay: immunoSEQ multiplex PCR; the TCRdb copy retains only in-frame clones and omits some. The sample has 56,000 or so clones. This sample stems from a study of cytomegalovirus exposure and HLA in healthy donors. CDR3 length equals 14 residues. Germline V gives CDR1 MDHEN, CDR2 SYDVKM. Unmatched junction bases numbered 8, after V lost 6 bases and J lost 5 bases. Sequenced sample: PBMCs. The chain has TRBV28 and TRBJ2-5, with 8 nucleotides matching TRBD1. This receptor was taken from a man aged 40-49 years in good health and CMV-seropositive. The CDR3: CASRPTGAKETQYF. The CDR3, as DNA: TGTGCCAGCAGACCGACAGGGGCAAAGGAGACCCAGTACTTC.